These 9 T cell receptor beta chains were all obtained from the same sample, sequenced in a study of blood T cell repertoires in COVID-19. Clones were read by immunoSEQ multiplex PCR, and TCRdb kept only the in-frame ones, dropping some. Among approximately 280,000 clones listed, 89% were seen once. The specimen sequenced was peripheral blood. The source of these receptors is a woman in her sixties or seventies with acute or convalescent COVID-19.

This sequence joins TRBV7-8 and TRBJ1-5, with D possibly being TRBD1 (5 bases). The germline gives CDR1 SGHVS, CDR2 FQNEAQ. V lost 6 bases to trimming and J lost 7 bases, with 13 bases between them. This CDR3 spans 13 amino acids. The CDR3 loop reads CASRRDLGQPQHF. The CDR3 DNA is TGTGCCAGCAGGCGGGACCTAGGGCAGCCCCAGCATTTT.

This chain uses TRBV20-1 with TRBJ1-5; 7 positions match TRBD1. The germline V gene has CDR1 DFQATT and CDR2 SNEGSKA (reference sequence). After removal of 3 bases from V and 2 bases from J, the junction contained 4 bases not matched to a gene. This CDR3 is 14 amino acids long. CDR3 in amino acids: CSASRQGGNQPQHF. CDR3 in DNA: TGCAGTGCTAGTCGACAGGGCGGCAATCAGCCCCAGCATTTT.

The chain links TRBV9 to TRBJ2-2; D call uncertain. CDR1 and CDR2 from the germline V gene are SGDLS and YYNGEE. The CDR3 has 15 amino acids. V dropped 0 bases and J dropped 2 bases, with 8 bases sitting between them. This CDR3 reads CASSVDSSNTGELFF. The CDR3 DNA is TGTGCCAGCAGCGTAGACAGTTCTAACACCGGGGAGCTGTTTTTT.

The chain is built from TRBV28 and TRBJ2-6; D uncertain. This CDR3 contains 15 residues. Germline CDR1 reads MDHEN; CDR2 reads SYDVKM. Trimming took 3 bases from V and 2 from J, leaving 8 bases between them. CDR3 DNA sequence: TGTGCCAGCAGTTTGAGACGGGCTGGGGCCAACGTCCTGACTTTC. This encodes CASSLRRAGANVLTF.

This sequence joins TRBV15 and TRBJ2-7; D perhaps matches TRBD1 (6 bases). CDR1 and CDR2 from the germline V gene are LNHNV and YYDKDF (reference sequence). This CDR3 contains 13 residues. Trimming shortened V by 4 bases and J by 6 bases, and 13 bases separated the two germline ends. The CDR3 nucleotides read TGTGCCACCAGCACAGGGGCCGGTTTCGAGCAGTACTTC. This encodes CATSTGAGFEQYF.

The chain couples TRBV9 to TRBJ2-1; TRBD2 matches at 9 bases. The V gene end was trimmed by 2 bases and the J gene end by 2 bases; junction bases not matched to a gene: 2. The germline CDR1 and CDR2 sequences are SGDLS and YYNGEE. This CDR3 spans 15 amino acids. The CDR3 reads CASSVREGTYNEQFF. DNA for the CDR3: TGTGCCAGCAGCGTGCGGGAGGGTACCTACAATGAGCAGTTCTTC.

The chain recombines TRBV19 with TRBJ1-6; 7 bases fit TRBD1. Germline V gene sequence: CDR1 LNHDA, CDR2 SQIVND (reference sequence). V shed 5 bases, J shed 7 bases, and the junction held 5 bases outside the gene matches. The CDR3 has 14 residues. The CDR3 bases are TGTGCCAGTAGTTTCAAGGGGGCGAATTCACCCCTCCACTTT. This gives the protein CASSFKGANSPLHF.

The CDR3 DNA reads as TGTGCCAGCAGTTTGCGGGGTCAGGGTGGCTACACCTTC. Translated: CASSLRGQGGYTF. The V call is TRBV27, the J call TRBJ1-2; D is perhaps TRBD1 (5 bases). The V end was cut by 3 bases, the J end by 7 bases, with 12 bases between. The CDR3 is made up of 13 amino acids. CDR1 is MNHEY and CDR2 is SMNVEV in the germline V gene (reference sequence).

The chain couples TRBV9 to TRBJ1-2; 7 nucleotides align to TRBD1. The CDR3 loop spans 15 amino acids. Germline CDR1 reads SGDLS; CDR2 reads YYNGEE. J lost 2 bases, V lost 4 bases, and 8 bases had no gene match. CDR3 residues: CASSPGGTTNYGYTF. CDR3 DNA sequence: TGTGCCAGCAGCCCAGGGGGGACAACCAACTATGGCTACACCTTC.